This TCR beta chain was recovered during a study of blood T cell repertoires in COVID-19. Study overall: Some COVID-19 samples were acute and others convalescent; all came from the United States, Italy and Spain. Sources were T cells, B-cell-depleted T cells, or PBMCs; the material itself was cDNA or gDNA.

The V gene lost 4 bases and the J gene lost 3 bases, with 14 bases spanning the gap. Germline V gene data show CDR1 as SGHNT and CDR2 as YYREEE (reference sequence). CDR3 length: 14 amino acids. Per the authors' pipeline: Estimation of nucleated cell counts relied on the amplification of reference gene primers. The data were produced by immunoSEQ multiplex PCR, yet TCRdb's version contains in-frame clones alone and is incomplete. V and J calls plus clone size are reproduced from that table; the DNA served to infer D and trimming. The sample lists roughly 15,000 clones, 80% to 85% occurring once. This TCR was sampled from a man aged 45-60 years with active COVID-19. V usage is TRBV5-4 and J usage is TRBJ2-7, with TRBD2 as a possible D gene (6 bases). The sequenced sample was peripheral blood. The CDR3 bases are TGTGCCAGCAGCCCCGAACGCGGGGTCTACGAGCAGTACTTC. It specifies CASSPERGVYEQYF.